The rows below give T cell receptor beta chains drawn from one sample of a study of identical twins. From the 5' RACE reads, TCRdb called clonotypes with MiXCR, one entry per CDR3 protein. The sample yields 240,000 or so distinct CDR3 sequences, about 7% seen once. These data were likewise used in another study, on yellow fever vaccine responses in identical twins.

Specimen: memory (CD45RO+) T cells sorted from blood. Receptors originate from a woman between 18 and 29 years old in good health. Each CDR3 is given with its conserved first and last residue. D genes are given only for firm matches. The size entry is marked missing in some rows and otherwise reads once, few, many or a size class.

TRBD1,many,TRBV12-3/TRBV12-4,TRBJ2-1,TGTGCCAGCCAACAGGGGGGATACAATGAGCAGTTCTTC,CASQQGGYNEQFF
TRBD1,few,TRBV20-1,TRBJ2-3,TGCAGTGCAAACTCACAGGGGAGCACAGATACGCAGTATTTT,CSANSQGSTDTQYF
-,-,TRBV24-1,TRBJ1-4,TGTGCCACCAGTGAGCAGGGAACCCAAAAACTGTTTTTT,CATSEQGTQKLFF
TRBD1,-,TRBV20-1,TRBJ2-1,TGCAGTGGCCCCCGGGACAGGGTCCGAAGCTCCTACAATGAGCAGTTCTTC,CSGPRDRVRSSYNEQFF
TRBD1,many,TRBV12-3/TRBV12-4,TRBJ2-1,TGTGCCAGCAGTTTCCGAATACAGGGGGCGACCTACAATGAGCAGTTCTTC,CASSFRIQGATYNEQFF
TRBD1,-,TRBV12-3/TRBV12-4,TRBJ1-6,TGTGCCAGCAGACCCGGGACAGATAATTCACCCCTCCACTTT,CASRPGTDNSPLHF
-,many,TRBV12-3/TRBV12-4,TRBJ2-3,TGTGCCAGCAGTTCCTTTAGCACAGATACGCAGTATTTT,CASSSFSTDTQYF
TRBD1,few,TRBV5-1,TRBJ2-7,TGCGCCAGCAGCTTGGTGGGACAGCAATACGAGCAGTACTTC,CASSLVGQQYEQYF
-,-,TRBV15,TRBJ2-5,TGTGCCACCAGCAGAGGTGGTACGGGAGAGACCCAGTACTTC,CATSRGGTGETQYF
TRBD1,many,TRBV3-1,TRBJ1-5,TGTGCCAGCAGCCAAGATAGGACAGGGGGCTACAATCAGCCCCAGCATTTT,CASSQDRTGGYNQPQHF
TRBD1,-,TRBV28,TRBJ1-5,TGTGCCAGCAGTTTAGTAAAGACAGGGTCGGACTTCTTCAATCAGCCCCAGCATTTT,CASSLVKTGSDFFNQPQHF
TRBD1,-,TRBV5-5,TRBJ1-1,TGTGCCAGCAGGCGGACAGGGGCTGGCACTGAAGCTTTCTTT,CASRRTGAGTEAFF
TRBD1,-,TRBV20-1,TRBJ1-6,TGCAGTGCAACGCCCGGGACAGGGCTGTCACCCCTCCACTTT,CSATPGTGLSPLHF
-,-,TRBV27,TRBJ2-3,TGTGCCACAACCGCAGGGGTGGGTTACACAGATACGCAGTATTTT,CATTAGVGYTDTQYF
-,-,TRBV18,TRBJ2-1,TGTGCCAGCTCACCTCCCAGAAACTCCTACAATGAGCAGTTCTTC,CASSPPRNSYNEQFF
-,many,TRBV7-2,TRBJ1-5,TGTGCCAGCAGTTCTTATAGCAATCAGCCCCAGCATTTT,CASSSYSNQPQHF
-,few,TRBV18,TRBJ2-2,TGTGCCAGCTCACCTACCAGGGCAGGGGCGAACACCGGGGAGCTGTTTTTT,CASSPTRAGANTGELFF
-,many,TRBV4-1,TRBJ2-3,TGCGCCAGCAGCGAATTCACCGGGGGAAGTACAGATACGCAGTATTTT,CASSEFTGGSTDTQYF
TRBD2,many,TRBV20-1,TRBJ2-1,TGCAGTGCAAGTCGGACTAGCGGCGGCGATGAGCAGTTCTTC,CSASRTSGGDEQFF
TRBD1,many,TRBV7-8,TRBJ1-1,TGTGCCAGCAGCTTAGGGACAGGGGTTTTTAGGGCTGAAGCTTTCTTT,CASSLGTGVFRAEAFF
TRBD2,few,TRBV27,TRBJ2-3,TGTGCCAGCCGGGGACTAGCGGGCCTAGATACGCAGTATTTT,CASRGLAGLDTQYF
-,many,TRBV15,TRBJ1-5,TGTGCCACCAGCAGAGAGGGCAGGGGAAGCAATCAGCCCCAGCATTTT,CATSREGRGSNQPQHF
TRBD1,many,TRBV2,TRBJ2-1,TGTGCCACCGGGACAGGGGCCTACAATGAGCAGTTCTTC,CATGTGAYNEQFF
-,many,TRBV6-2/TRBV6-3,TRBJ2-5,TGTGCCAGCAGGTGGAAGCAAGAGACCCAGTACTTC,CASRWKQETQYF
-,few,TRBV7-2,TRBJ2-5,TGTGCCAGCAGCTTAGATCCCTCTTTAGAGACCCAGTACTTC,CASSLDPSLETQYF
-,-,TRBV20-1,TRBJ1-5,TGCAGTGCTAGCTTAACAGGGCAGCAGCCCCAGCATTTT,CSASLTGQQPQHF
TRBD2,-,TRBV28,TRBJ2-5,TGTGCCAGCAGTGACACCGGGACTAGCGGGGAGACCCAGTACTTC,CASSDTGTSGETQYF
TRBD1,-,TRBV5-1,TRBJ2-6,TGCGCCAGCAGCTTGGTGGGGGACAGGGCCGGGGCCAACGTCCTGACTTTC,CASSLVGDRAGANVLTF
-,-,TRBV11-1,TRBJ2-5,TGTGCCAGCAGCCCGGGACCTCAGGGGGAGACCCAGTACTTC,CASSPGPQGETQYF
-,many,TRBV2,TRBJ1-1,TGTGCCAGCAGTCCCGGGGGGAACACTGAAGCTTTCTTT,CASSPGGNTEAFF
-,many,TRBV6-5,TRBJ1-2,TGTGCCAGCAGTTACGCGGACGGCACCTATGGCTACACCTTC,CASSYADGTYGYTF
TRBD1,-,TRBV28,TRBJ1-4,TGTGCCAGCAGTTTAGCGACAGGGGCAAAACTGTTTTTT,CASSLATGAKLFF
-,few,TRBV25-1,TRBJ1-1,TGTGCCAGCAGTGAATATTGGGGGAACACTGAAGCTTTCTTT,CASSEYWGNTEAFF
TRBD1,few,TRBV6-1,TRBJ1-1,TGTGCCAGCAGGAGACAGGGGGGAGCTTTCTTT,CASRRQGGAFF
-,many,TRBV4-1,TRBJ1-1,TGCGCCAGCAGCCAACCGACGACAGGGAACACTGAAGCTTTCTTT,CASSQPTTGNTEAFF
TRBD2,many,TRBV5-1,TRBJ2-3,TGCGCCAGCAGCTTGGGGGGGACTAGCGGTAGCACAGATACGCAGTATTTT,CASSLGGTSGSTDTQYF
-,many,TRBV9,TRBJ2-2,TGTGCCAGCTCGGTGAGTGGAGCGAACACCGGGGAGCTGTTTTTT,CASSVSGANTGELFF
-,many,TRBV11-3,TRBJ2-3,TGTGCCAGCAGCGCAAGGACCCGACCAGATACGCAGTATTTT,CASSARTRPDTQYF
-,many,TRBV12-3/TRBV12-4,TRBJ2-1,TGTGCCAGCAGCCGGAGCGGCACTGCCTACAATGAGCAGTTCTTC,CASSRSGTAYNEQFF
-,many,TRBV10-3,TRBJ2-2,TGTGCCATCACGCGGACGGAGCCGATCTCAAAAAACACCGGGGAGCTGTTTTTT,CAITRTEPISKNTGELFF
-,-,TRBV7-1,TRBJ2-4,TGTGCCAGCAGCTCTGGACTGGAAAACATTCAGTACTTC,CASSSGLENIQYF
-,few,TRBV11-2,TRBJ1-2,TGTGCCAGCAGCTCTAGTACAGGGTTCTATGGCTACACCTTC,CASSSSTGFYGYTF
TRBD1,-,TRBV29-1,TRBJ1-1,TGCAGCGTACCGACGGGACAGGCAGGAACTGAAGCTTTCTTT,CSVPTGQAGTEAFF
TRBD2,few,TRBV3-1,TRBJ2-3,TGTGCCAGCAGCCGTCTAGCGGGAGGGCCGGGCCCCGACACAGATACGCAGTATTTT,CASSRLAGGPGPDTDTQYF
TRBD1,few,TRBV3-1,TRBJ2-1,TGTGCCAGCAGCCAAGGGGACAGGGCAGGTGCCAATGAGCAGTTCTTC,CASSQGDRAGANEQFF
TRBD1,-,TRBV3-1,TRBJ2-7,TGTGCCAGCAGCCAAGATGGGACAGGGGCCTTCGAGCAGTACTTC,CASSQDGTGAFEQYF
-,many,TRBV12-5,TRBJ2-1,TGTGCTAGTGGTCCAAAACAGGACACCGACAATGAGCAGTTCTTC,CASGPKQDTDNEQFF
TRBD2,many,TRBV29-1,TRBJ2-1,TGCAGCGTTGGGACTAGCGGGAGCCCCGGGCAGTTCTTC,CSVGTSGSPGQFF
TRBD1,few,TRBV5-4,TRBJ2-6,TGTGCCAGCAGCTTGGGGGGACAGGGTGCCTCTGGGGCCAACGTCCTGACTTTC,CASSLGGQGASGANVLTF
-,-,TRBV20-1,TRBJ1-6,TGCAGTGCTAGAGTTGCCGGGAACAATAATTCACCCCTCCACTTT,CSARVAGNNNSPLHF
TRBD1,-,TRBV10-3,TRBJ2-5,TGTGCCATCACTCCAGGGGGCTCAGGAGAGACCCAGTACTTC,CAITPGGSGETQYF
-,few,TRBV7-9,TRBJ2-3,TGTGCCAGCAGCTTAGAGCGGATCACAGATACGCAGTATTTT,CASSLERITDTQYF
-,few,TRBV6-1,TRBJ2-5,TGTGCCAGCAGTAGTACAGGGATTCAAGAGACCCAGTACTTC,CASSSTGIQETQYF
-,many,TRBV5-1,TRBJ1-4,TGCGCCAGCAGAGGGTCTCACCCATCTTTGGAAAAACTGTTTTTT,CASRGSHPSLEKLFF
-,few,TRBV20-1,TRBJ2-7,TGCAGTGCCTATGAGACAGGAAACTCCTACGAGCAGTACTTC,CSAYETGNSYEQYF
TRBD1,-,TRBV6-1,TRBJ1-2,TGTGCCAGCAGATCTACAGGGGTTCTCTATGGCTACACCTTC,CASRSTGVLYGYTF
-,few,TRBV18,TRBJ2-3,TGTGCCAGCTCCCGGGGTCTAGCCCCAGATACGCAGTATTTT,CASSRGLAPDTQYF
TRBD1,many,TRBV12-3/TRBV12-4,TRBJ1-2,TGTGCCAGCAGTTTAGGGGCAGGGGGTAACTATGGCTACACCTTC,CASSLGAGGNYGYTF